This T cell receptor beta chain emerged from a study of graft-versus-host responses after intestinal transplantation. Study at large: Each of the recipients got a multivisceral, liver-intestinal, or isolated intestinal transplant.

This CDR3 is 15 amino acids long. Trimming cost V 5 bases and J 0 bases, with 12 bases left between them. Germline-derived CDR1 and CDR2 are MGHDK and SYGVNS. Study-wide findings and caveats: When patients had graft-donor T cell macrochimerism, their allografts held high graft-versus-host to host-versus-graft clonal ratios.

As regards this clone: As yet, its antigen is unknown.

Repertoires were generated with immunoSEQ multiplex PCR, while TCRdb's copy carries only in-frame clones and drops some. The repertoire has about 110,000 clones, 93% of them found once; the top ten carry around 0.49%. The sequence derives from a human donor who received an intestinal transplant. The specimen was unstimulated CD8+ T cells sorted from spleen or lymph node cells, collected before intestinal transplant. This chain links TRBV25-1 with TRBJ2-3; tentatively, D is TRBD2 (5 bases). CDR3 residues: CASSLSRRSTDTQYF. The CDR3 DNA sequence: TGTGCCAGCAGTCTTTCTCGGAGGAGCACAGATACGCAGTATTTT.